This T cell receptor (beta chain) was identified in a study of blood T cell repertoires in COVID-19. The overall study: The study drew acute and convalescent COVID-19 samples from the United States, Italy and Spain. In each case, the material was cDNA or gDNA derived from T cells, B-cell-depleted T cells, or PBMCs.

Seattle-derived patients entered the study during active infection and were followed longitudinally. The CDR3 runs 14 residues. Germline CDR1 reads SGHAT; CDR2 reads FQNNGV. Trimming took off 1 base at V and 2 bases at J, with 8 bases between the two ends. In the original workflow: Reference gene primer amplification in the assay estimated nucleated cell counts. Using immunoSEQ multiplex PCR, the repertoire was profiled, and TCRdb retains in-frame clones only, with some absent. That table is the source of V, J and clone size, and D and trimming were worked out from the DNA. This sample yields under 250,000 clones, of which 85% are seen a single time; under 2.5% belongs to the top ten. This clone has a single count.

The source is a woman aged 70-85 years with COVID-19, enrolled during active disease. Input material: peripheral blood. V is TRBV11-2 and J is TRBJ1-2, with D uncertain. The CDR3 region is CASSLAARNYGYTF. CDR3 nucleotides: TGTGCCAGCAGCTTAGCAGCCAGGAACTATGGCTACACCTTC.